This paragraph covers one TCR beta chain sequence. The antigen is unknown. The conserved phenylalanine or tryptophan normally closing the CDR3 is absent here, so this likely arose from a read error. Construction of TCR beta libraries relied on iRepertoire HTBI primers and on Arm-PCR targeting CDR3 regions. Via MiXCR, TCRdb re-called the multiplex PCR reads, giving one row per CDR3 protein. The sample contains about 350,000 distinct CDR3 sequences, over 15% of which appear only once. This specimen belongs to a study of regulatory T cells in long-lasting Graves disease. Study results and limitations: Less diverse TCR repertoires were seen in persistent Graves' patients than in newly diagnosed ones.

Time point described: newly diagnosed GD, antithyroid drugs for less than 3 months. Extracted RNA from PBMCs served as the source of the TCR library. There are 13 residues in the CDR3. Germline-derived CDR1 and CDR2 are SGHDN and FVKESK. Deletions cut 0 bases from V and 13 bases from J, with 12 bases between. These records were also assigned to another study, of T cells in Graves' hyperthyroidism and ophthalmopathy. This second study notes: Newly diagnosed hyperthyroidism, duration under 2 months, in patients aged 18 to 65. Researchers ran a first-round RT-PCR on the TCR CDR3 using the HTBI primer set.

This chain joins TRBV14 and TRBJ1-4; weak D call: TRBD1 (6 bases). Sequencing used peripheral blood mononuclear cells (PBMCs), obtained at new diagnosis, from a patient treated with antithyroid drugs. The clonotype originates from a man aged 35 to 55 with Graves disease. Written as DNA, the CDR3 is TGTGCCAGCAGCCAAGACCTCAGGGGAAGACTGTTTCTT. Translating gives CASSQDLRGRLFL.